What follows are 20 T cell receptor beta chains derived from one specimen sequenced in a study of T cell responses to AZD1222 COVID-19 vaccine. The repertoire was sequenced with immunoSEQ multiplex PCR; TCRdb's copy has only in-frame clones and lacks some. Of some 150,000 clones listed, roughly 91% are singletons. The source material was peripheral blood, sampled on day 0 of AZD1222 vaccination. The receptor source for this set is an adult in good health.

The chain employs TRBV5-1 and TRBJ2-2; D call uncertain. The CDR3 has 16 amino acids. The germline CDR1 and CDR2 sequences are SGHRS and YFSETQ. The V end lost 0 bases, the J end lost 0 bases, and 9 bases lay between the germline ends. This CDR3 reads CASSLVSGANTGELFF. The CDR3 DNA sequence: TGCGCCAGCAGCTTGGTGTCGGGCGCGAACACCGGGGAGCTGTTTTTT.

This clone was seen a single time. This chain joins TRBV21-1 and TRBJ2-7; the D segment call TRBD1 is taken from the table without a DNA check. TRBV21-1 is a documented pseudogene. This CDR3 has 16 residues. The DNA for the CDR3 is TGTGCCAGCAGCAAACCGGGACAGCTTATCTCCTACGAGCAGTACTTC. It specifies CASSKPGQLISYEQYF.

The chain links TRBV7-9 to TRBJ2-7; possibly TRBD2 for D (6 bases). Germline values: CDR1 SEHNR, CDR2 FQNEAQ (reference sequence). V gave up 5 bases and J gave up 3 bases, with 17 bases separating them. The CDR3 runs to 15 residues. The CDR3 DNA sequence: TGTGCCAGCAGCCAAAAGGGTAGCGGAGACTACGAGCAGTACTTC. Amino acids: CASSQKGSGDYEQYF.

The chain links TRBV2 to TRBJ1-2; D gene unclear. The V and J ends lost 6 bases and 8 bases respectively, with 13 bases between them. CDR3 length: 12 residues. Germline-derived CDR1 and CDR2 are SNHLY and FYNNEI. The CDR3, as DNA: TGTGCCAGCAGCTCGGGCCAGTGGGGCTACACCTTC. It translates to CASSSGQWGYTF.

The J gene is TRBJ2-5, the V gene TRBV2, with TRBD1 matching over 8 bases. This CDR3 spans 14 amino acids. From germline, CDR1 is SNHLY and CDR2 FYNNEI. The V segment lost 6 bases and the J segment 5 bases; nucleotides outside the gene matches: 8. The CDR3 bases are TGTGCCAGCAGATACAGGACAGGGACGGAGACCCAGTACTTC. It yields the protein CASRYRTGTETQYF.

The genes are TRBV28 and TRBJ2-7; 8 bases agree with TRBD1. The CDR3 length is 15 residues. J was trimmed by 2 bases and V by 4 bases; bases with no gene match: 7. The germline V gene encodes CDR1 MDHEN and CDR2 SYDVKM. CDR3: CASSSTGVPTYEQYF. CDR3 sequence (DNA): TGTGCCAGCAGTTCGACAGGGGTCCCGACCTACGAGCAGTACTTC.

The chain links TRBV28 to TRBJ1-5; maybe TRBD1 (6 bases). This CDR3 spans 17 amino acids. Germline V gene lookup returns CDR1 MDHEN and CDR2 SYDVKM. V dropped 9 bases and J dropped 0 bases, with 21 bases sitting between them. The CDR3 protein is CASIDPTDRYSNQPQHF. The CDR3 DNA sequence: TGTGCCAGTATCGATCCCACTGACAGGTATAGCAATCAGCCCCAGCATTTT.

This sequence joins TRBV5-1 and TRBJ2-6, with D unresolved. The CDR3 length is 15 residues. Trimming removed 5 bases at V and 0 bases at J, with 9 bases between. Per the germline V gene, CDR1 is SGHRS and CDR2 is YFSETQ. DNA for the CDR3: TGCGCCAGCAGTTCAAGCCTCTCTGGGGCCAACGTCCTGACTTTC. Its protein product is CASSSSLSGANVLTF.

The chain uses TRBV4-2 and TRBJ2-1; D is perhaps TRBD1 (5 bases). The CDR3 is 15 residues long. The ends were cut back, 0 bases at V and 8 bases at J, with 14 bases in the middle. Per germline, CDR1 LGHNA and CDR2 YNFKEQ. The CDR3 loop reads CASSQDLLGVDEQFF. The CDR3 nucleotides read TGTGCCAGCAGCCAAGATCTCCTAGGGGTGGATGAGCAGTTCTTC.

The chain is built from TRBV4-2 and TRBJ2-7, with TRBD1 matching 7 bases. Germline V lookup: CDR1 LGHNA, CDR2 YNFKEQ. The CDR3 totals 13 residues. The junction had 4 bases not matched to a gene; V was cut back by 0 bases and J by 8 bases. The CDR3 is CASSQDETGQQYF. DNA for the CDR3: TGTGCCAGCAGCCAAGATGAGACAGGGCAGCAGTACTTC.

This clone was counted a few times. This chain connects TRBV27 to TRBJ2-7; D is perhaps TRBD2 (5 bases). The length of the CDR3 is 17 residues. Trimming removed 4 bases at V and 4 bases at J, with 23 bases between. Germline V gene data show CDR1 as MNHEY and CDR2 as SMNVEV (reference sequence). This CDR3 reads CASSSPRGSRTHYEQYF. For the CDR3, the DNA is TGTGCCAGCAGTTCACCCCGGGGTAGTAGGACCCATTACGAGCAGTACTTC.

This chain uses TRBV10-3 with TRBJ2-6, with TRBD1 matching over 7 bases. V gave up 9 bases and J gave up 1 base; unmatched junction bases: 12. In germline, CDR1 is ENHRY, CDR2 SYGVKD. The CDR3 sequence is 17 residues long. The DNA for the CDR3 is TGTGCCATAAGACAGGGCACTACCTATTCTGGGGCCAACGTCCTGACTTTC. It specifies CAIRQGTTYSGANVLTF.

This clone has just a few counts. CDR3 in DNA: TGCGCCAGCAGCTTGGTCGGCGGGGGGCACAATGAGCAGTTCTTC. Protein sequence: CASSLVGGGHNEQFF. V and J are TRBV5-1 and TRBJ2-1, with TRBD2 matching over 8 bases. Trimming cost V 0 bases and J 5 bases; bases outside gene matches: 4. The CDR3 contains 15 residues. CDR1 and CDR2 from the germline V gene are SGHRS and YFSETQ.

The chain links TRBV24-1 to TRBJ2-3, with 13 bases identical to TRBD2. Trimming removed 4 bases from V and 3 bases from J; junction bases left unmatched: 6. This CDR3 contains 17 residues. Germline V gene sequence: CDR1 KGHDR, CDR2 SFDVKD. This chain's CDR3 is CATSERTSGRATDTQYF. DNA for the CDR3: TGTGCCACCAGTGAGAGGACTAGCGGGAGAGCTACAGATACGCAGTATTTT.

The chain joins TRBV19 to TRBJ2-4, with 9 bases aligning to TRBD1. CDR1 is LNHDA, CDR2 SQIVND, per germline (reference sequence). J gave up 15 bases and V 5 bases, and 20 bases lay outside the gene matches. This CDR3 is built from 16 residues. CDR3 nucleotide sequence: TGTGCCAGTAGTTCAGAGTGGAGGACAGGGGAGTATGGGCGGTACTTC. Its translation: CASSSEWRTGEYGRYF. Supplemented by reference TRBV19 and TRBJ2-4, the full variable domain reads DGGITQSPKYLFRKEGQNVTLSCEQNLNHDAMYWYRQDPGQGLRLIYYSQIVNDFQKGDIAEGYSVSREKKESFPLTVTSAQKNPTAFYLCASSSEWRTGEYGRYFGAGTRLSVL.

The V call is TRBV18, the J call TRBJ1-1, with D maybe TRBD1 (6 bases). The germline CDR1 and CDR2 sequences are KGHSH and LQKENI. CDR3 length equals 14 residues. Trimming removed 2 bases at V and 0 bases at J, with 7 bases between. CDR3 nucleotides: TGTGCCAGCTCACCAGGGGGGCTGAACACTGAAGCTTTCTTT. This codes for CASSPGGLNTEAFF.

The genes are TRBV18 and TRBJ1-1; possibly TRBD1 for D (5 bases). Germline loops: CDR1 KGHSH, CDR2 LQKENI. Trimming stripped 1 base from V and 4 bases from J, with 13 bases between. The CDR3 is 15 residues long. CDR3 protein: CASSPRLGESTEAFF. The CDR3 DNA reads TGTGCCAGCTCACCACGCCTGGGGGAAAGCACTGAAGCTTTCTTT.

This rearrangement joins TRBV7-2 to TRBJ2-1; weak D call: TRBD2 (6 bases). The CDR3 spans 14 residues. Germline-derived CDR1 and CDR2 are SGHTA and FQGNSA. V lost 6 bases to trimming and J lost 10 bases, with 19 bases between them. CDR3 bases: TGTGCCAGCAGTCCCGCACCTGGGGGGAGGGAGCAGTTCTTC. Protein product: CASSPAPGGREQFF. Drawing the rest from reference TRBV7-2 and TRBJ2-1, the complete variable domain is GAGVSQSPSNKVTEKGKDVELRCDPISGHTALYWYRQSLGQGLEFLIYFQGNSAPDKSGLPSDRFSAERTGGSVSTLTIQRTQQEDSAVYLCASSPAPGGREQFFGPGTRLTVL.

The genes are TRBV11-3 and TRBJ1-1; D uncertain. The CDR3 loop spans 14 amino acids. V was clipped by 2 bases and J by 0 bases, with 7 bases between them. Looked up from germline, CDR1 is SGHNT and CDR2 is YENEEA. CDR3 in amino acids: CASSLSGMNTEAFF. DNA of the CDR3: TGTGCCAGCAGCTTAAGCGGGATGAACACTGAAGCTTTCTTT.

CDR3 residues: CASTLDFSQPQHF. The CDR3 nucleotides are TGTGCCAGCACACTAGATTTTAGTCAGCCCCAGCATTTT. This chain connects TRBV6-5 to TRBJ1-5, with D unresolved. Per the germline V gene, CDR1 is MNHEY and CDR2 is SVGAGI. V was pared by 7 bases and J by 6 bases, with 13 bases between. This CDR3 spans 13 amino acids.